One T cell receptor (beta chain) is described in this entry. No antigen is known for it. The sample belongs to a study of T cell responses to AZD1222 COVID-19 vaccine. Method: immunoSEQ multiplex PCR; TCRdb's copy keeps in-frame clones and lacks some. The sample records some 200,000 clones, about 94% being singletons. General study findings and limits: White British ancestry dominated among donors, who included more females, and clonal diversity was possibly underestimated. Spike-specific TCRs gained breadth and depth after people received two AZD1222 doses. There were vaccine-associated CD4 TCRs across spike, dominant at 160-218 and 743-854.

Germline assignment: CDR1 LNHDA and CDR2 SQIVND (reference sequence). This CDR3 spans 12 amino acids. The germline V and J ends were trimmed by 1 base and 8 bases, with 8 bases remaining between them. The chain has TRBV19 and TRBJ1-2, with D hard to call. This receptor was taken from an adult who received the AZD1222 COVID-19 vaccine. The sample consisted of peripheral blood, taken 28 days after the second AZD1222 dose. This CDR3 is CASSIAGVGYTF. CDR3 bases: TGTGCCAGTAGTATAGCGGGCGTAGGCTACACCTTC.